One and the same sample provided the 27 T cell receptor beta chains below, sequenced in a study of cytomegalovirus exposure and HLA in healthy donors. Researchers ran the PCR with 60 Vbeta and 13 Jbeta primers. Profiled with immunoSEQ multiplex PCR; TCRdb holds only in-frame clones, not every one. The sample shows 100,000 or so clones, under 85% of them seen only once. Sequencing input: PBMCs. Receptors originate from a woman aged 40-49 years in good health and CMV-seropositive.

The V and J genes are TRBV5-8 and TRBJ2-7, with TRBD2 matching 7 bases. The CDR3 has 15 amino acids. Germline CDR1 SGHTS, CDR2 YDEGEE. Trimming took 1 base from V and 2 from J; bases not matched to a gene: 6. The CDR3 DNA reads TGTGCCAGCAGCTTGCCGGGGGGTTGGGCCTACGAGCAGTACTTC. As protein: CASSLPGGWAYEQYF.

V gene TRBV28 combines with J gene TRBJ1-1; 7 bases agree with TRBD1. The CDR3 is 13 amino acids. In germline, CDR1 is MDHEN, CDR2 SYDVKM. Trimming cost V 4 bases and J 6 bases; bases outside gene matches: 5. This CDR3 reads CASSSRQGPEAFF. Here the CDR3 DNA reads TGTGCCAGCAGTTCCCGACAGGGCCCTGAAGCTTTCTTT.

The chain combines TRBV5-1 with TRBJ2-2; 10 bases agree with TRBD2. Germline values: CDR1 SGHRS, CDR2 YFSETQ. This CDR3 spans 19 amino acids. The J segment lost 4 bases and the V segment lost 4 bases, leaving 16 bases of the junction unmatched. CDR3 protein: CASSLPAQAGGPSTGELFF. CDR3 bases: TGCGCCAGCAGCCTCCCGGCCCAAGCGGGAGGGCCTAGCACCGGGGAGCTGTTTTTT. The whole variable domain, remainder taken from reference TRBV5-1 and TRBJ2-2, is KAGVTQTPRYLIKTRGQQVTLSCSPISGHRSVSWYQQTPGQGLQFLFEYFSETQRNKGNFPGRFSGRQFSNSRSEMNVSTLELGDSALYLCASSLPAQAGGPSTGELFFGEGSRLTVL.

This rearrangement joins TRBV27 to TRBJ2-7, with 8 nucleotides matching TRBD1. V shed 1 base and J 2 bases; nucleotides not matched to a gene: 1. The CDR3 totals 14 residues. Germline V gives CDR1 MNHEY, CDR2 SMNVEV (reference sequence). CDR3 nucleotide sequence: TGTGCCAGCAGTTTATTACAGGGGGCCTACGAGCAGTACTTC. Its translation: CASSLLQGAYEQYF.

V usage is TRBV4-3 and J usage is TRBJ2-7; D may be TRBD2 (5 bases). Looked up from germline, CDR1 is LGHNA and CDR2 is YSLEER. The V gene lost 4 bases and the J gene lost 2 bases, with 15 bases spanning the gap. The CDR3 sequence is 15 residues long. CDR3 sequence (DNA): TGCGCCAGCAGCCTCCAGGACTCTCCGACCTACGAGCAGTACTTC. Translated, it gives CASSLQDSPTYEQYF.

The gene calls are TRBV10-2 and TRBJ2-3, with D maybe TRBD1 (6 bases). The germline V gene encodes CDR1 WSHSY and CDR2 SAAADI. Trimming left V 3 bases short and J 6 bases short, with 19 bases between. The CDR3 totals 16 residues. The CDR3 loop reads CASSEVTGTFGDTQYF. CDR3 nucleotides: TGCGCCAGCAGTGAAGTTACAGGGACCTTCGGGGATACGCAGTATTTT.

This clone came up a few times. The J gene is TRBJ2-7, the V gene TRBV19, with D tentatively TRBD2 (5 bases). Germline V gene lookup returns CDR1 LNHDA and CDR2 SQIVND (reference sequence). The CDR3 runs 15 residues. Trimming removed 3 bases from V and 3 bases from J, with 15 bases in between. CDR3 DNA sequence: TGTGCCAGTAGTATCGGTCGAGGGTATGTCTACGAGCAGTACTTC. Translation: CASSIGRGYVYEQYF.

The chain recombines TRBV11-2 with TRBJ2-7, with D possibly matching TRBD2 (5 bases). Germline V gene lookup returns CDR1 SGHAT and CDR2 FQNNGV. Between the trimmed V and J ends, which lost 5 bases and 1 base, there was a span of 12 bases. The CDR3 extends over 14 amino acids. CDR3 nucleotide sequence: TGTGCCAGCAGCCCCCCCCGGACTTCCTACGAGCAGTACTTC. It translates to CASSPPRTSYEQYF.

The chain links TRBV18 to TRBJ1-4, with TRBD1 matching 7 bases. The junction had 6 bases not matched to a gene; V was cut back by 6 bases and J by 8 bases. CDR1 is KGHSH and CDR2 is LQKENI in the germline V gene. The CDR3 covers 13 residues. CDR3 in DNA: TGTGCCAGCTCGACAGGGTTGAGGGAAAAACTGTTTTTT. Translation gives CASSTGLREKLFF.

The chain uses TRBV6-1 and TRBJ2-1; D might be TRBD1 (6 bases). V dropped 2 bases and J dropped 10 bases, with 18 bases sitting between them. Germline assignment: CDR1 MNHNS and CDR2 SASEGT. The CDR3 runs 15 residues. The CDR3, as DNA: TGTGCCAGCAGTGAATACGCAGGGGCCGCCATGGAGCAGTTCTTC. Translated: CASSEYAGAAMEQFF.

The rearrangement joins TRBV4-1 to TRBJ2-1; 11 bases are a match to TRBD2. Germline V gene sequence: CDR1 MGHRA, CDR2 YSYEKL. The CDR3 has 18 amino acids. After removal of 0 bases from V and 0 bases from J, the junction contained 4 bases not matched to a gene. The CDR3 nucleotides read TGCGCCAGCAGCCAAGAGACTAGCGGGATCTCCTCCTACAATGAGCAGTTCTTC. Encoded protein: CASSQETSGISSYNEQFF.

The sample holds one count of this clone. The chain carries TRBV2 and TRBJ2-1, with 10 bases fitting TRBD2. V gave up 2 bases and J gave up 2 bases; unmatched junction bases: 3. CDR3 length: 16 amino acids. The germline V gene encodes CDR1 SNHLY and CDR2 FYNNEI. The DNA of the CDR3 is TGTGCCAGCAGTGAAACTGGACTAGCGGCCTACAATGAGCAGTTCTTC. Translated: CASSETGLAAYNEQFF.

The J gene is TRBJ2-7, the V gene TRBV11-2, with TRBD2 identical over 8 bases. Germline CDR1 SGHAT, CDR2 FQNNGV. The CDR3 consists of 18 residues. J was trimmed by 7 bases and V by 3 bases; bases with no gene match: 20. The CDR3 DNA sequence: TGTGCCAGCAGCTTTCTTGCTAGCGGGTACCAAACCCTGGGGGAGCAGTACTTC. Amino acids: CASSFLASGYQTLGEQYF.

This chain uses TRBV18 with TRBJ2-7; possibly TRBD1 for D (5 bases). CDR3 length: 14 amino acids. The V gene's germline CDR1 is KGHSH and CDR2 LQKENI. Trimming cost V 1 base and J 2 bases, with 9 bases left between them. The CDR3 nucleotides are TGTGCCAGCTCACCACTTTCCAGGGCCTACGAGCAGTACTTC. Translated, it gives CASSPLSRAYEQYF.

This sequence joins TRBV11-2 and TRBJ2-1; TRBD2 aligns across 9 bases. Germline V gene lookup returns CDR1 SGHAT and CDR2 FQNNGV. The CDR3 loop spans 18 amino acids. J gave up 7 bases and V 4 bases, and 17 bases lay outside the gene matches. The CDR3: CASSWGGASGAGANEQFF. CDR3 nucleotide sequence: TGTGCCAGCAGCTGGGGGGGGGCTAGCGGGGCGGGGGCTAATGAGCAGTTCTTC.

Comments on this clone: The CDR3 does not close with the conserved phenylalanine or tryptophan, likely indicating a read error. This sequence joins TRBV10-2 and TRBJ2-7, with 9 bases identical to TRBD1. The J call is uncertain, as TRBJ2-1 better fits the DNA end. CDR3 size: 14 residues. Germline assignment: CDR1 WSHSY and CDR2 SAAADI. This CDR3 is CASSPGTGTLGQFS. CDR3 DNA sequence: TGCGCCAGCAGTCCCGGGACAGGGACCCTGGGGCAGTTCTCC.

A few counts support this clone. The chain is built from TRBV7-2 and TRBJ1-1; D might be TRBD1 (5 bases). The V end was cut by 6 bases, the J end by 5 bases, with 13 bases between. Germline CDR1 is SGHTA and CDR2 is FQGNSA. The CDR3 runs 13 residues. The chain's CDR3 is CASSYEGRTEAFF. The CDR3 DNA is TGTGCCAGCAGTTATGAGGGGAGGACTGAAGCTTTCTTT.

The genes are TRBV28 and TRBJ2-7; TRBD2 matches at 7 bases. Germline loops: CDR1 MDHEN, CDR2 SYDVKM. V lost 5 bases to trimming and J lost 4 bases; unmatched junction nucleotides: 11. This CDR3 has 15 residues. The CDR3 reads CASSPQPGLSYEQYF. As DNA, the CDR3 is TGTGCCAGCAGTCCTCAACCGGGACTATCGTACGAGCAGTACTTC.

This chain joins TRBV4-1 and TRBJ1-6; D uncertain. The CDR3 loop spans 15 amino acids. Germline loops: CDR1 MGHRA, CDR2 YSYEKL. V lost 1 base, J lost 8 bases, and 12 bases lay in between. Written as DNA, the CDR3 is TGCGCCAGCAGCCAAGGTGAACAGATTTATTCACCCCTCCACTTT. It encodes CASSQGEQIYSPLHF.

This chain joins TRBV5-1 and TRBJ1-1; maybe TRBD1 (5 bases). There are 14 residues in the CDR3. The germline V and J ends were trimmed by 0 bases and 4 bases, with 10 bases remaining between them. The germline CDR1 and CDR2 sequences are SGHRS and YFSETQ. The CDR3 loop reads CASSLGWGPTEAFF. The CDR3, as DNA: TGCGCCAGCAGCTTGGGTTGGGGCCCCACTGAAGCTTTCTTT.

In nucleotides, the CDR3 is TGTGCCACCAGCTCACCGACAGCTGGGAACACTGAAGCTTTCTTT. It is translated as CATSSPTAGNTEAFF. The rearrangement joins TRBV15 to TRBJ1-1; possibly TRBD1 for D (5 bases). The CDR3 is 15 amino acids. Looked up from germline, CDR1 is LNHNV and CDR2 is YYDKDF (reference sequence). V was pared by 5 bases and J by 1 base, with 14 bases between.

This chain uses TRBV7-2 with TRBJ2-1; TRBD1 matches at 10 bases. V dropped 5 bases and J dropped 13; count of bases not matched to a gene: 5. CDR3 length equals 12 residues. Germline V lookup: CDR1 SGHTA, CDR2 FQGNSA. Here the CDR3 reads CASSPDRGHQFF. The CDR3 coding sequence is TGTGCCAGCAGCCCCGACAGGGGGCACCAGTTCTTC.

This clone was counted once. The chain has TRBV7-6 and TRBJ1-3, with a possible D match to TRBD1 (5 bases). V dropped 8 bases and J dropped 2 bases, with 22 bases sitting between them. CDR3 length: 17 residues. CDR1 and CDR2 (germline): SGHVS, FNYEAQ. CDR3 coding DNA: TGTGCCAGCTCCCAAGGGGCAGAGTGGACTACTGGAAACACCATATATTTT. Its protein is CASSQGAEWTTGNTIYF.

In DNA form, the CDR3 reads TGCAGCGTTGCCCCGGGAGGGAGAGTTCCCGAGACCCAGTACTTC. Translation: CSVAPGGRVPETQYF. This chain uses TRBV29-1 with TRBJ2-5; 8 nucleotides align to TRBD2. This CDR3 comprises 15 residues. Germline V gene lookup returns CDR1 SQVTM and CDR2 ANQGSEA. V was clipped by 4 bases and J by 5 bases; unmatched bases: 12.

The CDR3 sequence is CASSLGPGYNYGYTF. The CDR3 nucleotides are TGTGCCAGCAGCTTAGGACCGGGGTACAACTATGGCTACACCTTC. This chain connects TRBV13 to TRBJ1-2; the D is unclear. CDR1 is PRHDT, CDR2 FYEKMQ, per germline (reference sequence). Trimming took off 0 bases at V and 2 bases at J, with 10 bases between the two ends. The CDR3 sequence is 15 residues long.

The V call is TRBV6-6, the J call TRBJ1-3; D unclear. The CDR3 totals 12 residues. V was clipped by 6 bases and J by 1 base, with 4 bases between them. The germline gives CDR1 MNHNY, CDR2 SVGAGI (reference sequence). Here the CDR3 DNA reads TGTGCCAGCAGGCTATCTGGAAACACCATATATTTT. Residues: CASRLSGNTIYF.

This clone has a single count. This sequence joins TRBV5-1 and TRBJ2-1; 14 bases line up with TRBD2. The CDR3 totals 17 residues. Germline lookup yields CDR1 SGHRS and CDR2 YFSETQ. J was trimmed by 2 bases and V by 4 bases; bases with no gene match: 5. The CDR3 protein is CASSPGLAGVAYNEQFF. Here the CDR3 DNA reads TGCGCCAGCAGCCCGGGACTAGCGGGAGTGGCCTACAATGAGCAGTTCTTC.